This passage covers 26 T cell receptor beta chains from one sample sequenced in a study of T cells after yellow fever vaccination. Each CDR3 protein gets one entry after TCRdb re-called the 5' RACE reads with MiXCR. The repertoire holds fewer than 650,000 distinct CDR3 sequences, around a fifth seen once, with 15% to 20% in the top ten. The material sequenced was PBMCs, taken 21 days after the first yellow fever vaccination. These receptors were obtained from a man between 18 and 29 years old who received the YFV17D yellow fever vaccine.

This clonotype came up a few times. The rearrangement uses TRBV20-1 and TRBJ2-3, with 10 positions matching TRBD2. Per germline, CDR1 DFQATT and CDR2 SNEGSKA (reference sequence). Trimming removed 6 bases from V and 4 bases from J; junction bases left unmatched: 7. The CDR3 has 14 residues. The CDR3 is CSAPVLAGADTQYF. DNA for the CDR3: TGCAGTGCCCCCGTGCTAGCGGGGGCAGATACGCAGTATTTT.

V gene TRBV11-2 combines with J gene TRBJ1-5; D not certain. V lost 2 bases and J lost 0, with 17 bases in between. The germline V gene encodes CDR1 SGHAT and CDR2 FQNNGV. This CDR3 comprises 18 residues. As DNA, the CDR3 is TGTGCCAGCAGCTTAAAGGGTTCAGCCCGATATAGCAATCAGCCCCAGCATTTT. As protein: CASSLKGSARYSNQPQHF.

This clonotype has just a few counts. The V and J genes are TRBV7-2 and TRBJ1-4, with D hard to call. CDR1 and CDR2 (germline): SGHTA, FQGNSA. The CDR3 length is 13 residues. Trimming removed 5 bases at V and 8 bases at J, with 12 bases between. Written as DNA, the CDR3 is TGTGCCAGCAGCGTCAACCGCGTAGAAAAACTGTTTTTT. Amino acids: CASSVNRVEKLFF.

J is TRBJ2-7 and V is TRBV5-6, with a tentative D call TRBD2 (6 bases). The V and J ends lost 5 bases and 1 base respectively, with 13 bases between them. This CDR3 has 14 residues. Germline V gene sequence: CDR1 SGHDT, CDR2 YYEEEE. CDR3 coding DNA: TGTGCCAGCAGTCAGACTAGTATGTCCTACGAGCAGTACGTC. Amino acid sequence: CASSQTSMSYEQYV.

This chain links TRBV20-1 with TRBJ1-1; no clear D gene. Trimming shortened V by 1 base and J by 1 base, and 10 bases separated the two germline ends. This CDR3 has 14 residues. The germline V gene has CDR1 DFQATT and CDR2 SNEGSKA (reference sequence). This CDR3 reads CSARGIGGNTEAFF. The CDR3 DNA is TGCAGTGCTAGAGGAATAGGCGGGAACACTGAAGCTTTCTTT.

This sequence joins TRBV4-1 and TRBJ1-3; D call uncertain. Germline CDR1 and CDR2: MGHRA and YSYEKL. Trimming pared 1 base from V and 4 bases from J, leaving 20 bases between. CDR3 size: 18 residues. The CDR3 DNA is TGCGCCAGCAGCCAAGGATCGGCGCGGGGATGGGCGGGAAACACCATATATTTT. This encodes CASSQGSARGWAGNTIYF.

The chain joins TRBV10-1 to TRBJ2-2, with a weak D call TRBD1 (6 bases). Germline V CDR1 and CDR2: WNHNN, SYGVQD (reference sequence). CDR3 length: 14 amino acids. V was cut by 6 bases and J by 0 bases, with 8 bases left in between. The CDR3 DNA reads TGCGCCAGCAGGAGGACAGCGAACACCGGGGAGCTGTTTTTT. Protein sequence: CASRRTANTGELFF.

The chain is built from TRBV5-1 and TRBJ2-7; D not certain. The germline V gene has CDR1 SGHRS and CDR2 YFSETQ. The CDR3 is 18 amino acids. Trimming cost V 4 bases and J 6 bases, with 29 bases left between them. CDR3 nucleotides: TGCGCCAGCAGCAGGAGTGACCTCTACGTTTTCGGGTGGTCCGAGCAGTACTTC. It codes for CASSRSDLYVFGWSEQYF.

The J gene is TRBJ2-5, the V gene TRBV27; 8 positions match TRBD1. CDR3 length: 15 amino acids. The V segment lost 0 bases and the J segment 6 bases; nucleotides outside the gene matches: 6. Germline-derived CDR1 and CDR2 are MNHEY and SMNVEV (reference sequence). In nucleotides, the CDR3 is TGTGCCAGCAGTTTATCCGCAGGGGGCTGGAAGACCCAGTACTTC. This encodes CASSLSAGGWKTQYF.

This clonotype occurred a few times. In DNA, the CDR3 is TGTGCCAGCAGTCTGCCGAAAGGCACAGATACGCAGTATTTT. Translated, it gives CASSLPKGTDTQYF. This sequence joins TRBV28 and TRBJ2-3; D is undetermined. Germline V gives CDR1 MDHEN, CDR2 SYDVKM. This CDR3 contains 14 residues. The V end was cut by 5 bases, the J end by 1 base, with 10 bases between.

A few counts support this clonotype. This sequence joins TRBV2 and TRBJ1-5; possible D gene TRBD1, 5 bases. This CDR3 is 14 amino acids long. The V end was cut by 5 bases, the J end by 7 bases, with 15 bases between. Per the germline V gene, CDR1 is SNHLY and CDR2 is FYNNEI. The CDR3: CASSQLGTAQPQHF. CDR3 DNA: TGTGCCAGCAGTCAACTAGGGACCGCCCAGCCCCAGCATTTT.

This clonotype was seen more than once but under ten times. The chain carries TRBV14 and TRBJ2-4; D gene ambiguous. Germline-derived CDR1 and CDR2 are SGHDN and FVKESK. V lost 0 bases, J lost 1 base, and 13 bases lay in between. This CDR3 is built from 17 residues. Here the CDR3 DNA reads TGTGCCAGCAGCCAAGACCGTATGGGGTTGGCCAAAAACATTCAGTACTTC. It translates to CASSQDRMGLAKNIQYF.

In its sample, this clonotype was seen a few times. The chain recombines TRBV20-1 with TRBJ2-7, with 8 bases aligning to TRBD1. Germline V lookup: CDR1 DFQATT, CDR2 SNEGSKA (reference sequence). The CDR3 spans 14 residues. Trimming at V came to 3 bases and at J to 0 bases, leaving 4 bases not matched to a gene. The CDR3 nucleotides are TGCAGTGCTAGGGCAGGGGGCGCCTCCTACGAGCAGTACGTC. Its protein product is CSARAGGASYEQYV.

This clonotype was seen a handful of times. The genes are TRBV5-5 and TRBJ1-1, with TRBD1 matching 8 bases. Germline CDR1 is SGHKS and CDR2 is YYEKEE (reference sequence). J lost 7 bases, V lost 0 bases, and 5 bases had no gene match. The CDR3 contains 14 residues. The CDR3, as DNA: TGTGCCAGCAGCTTGGCAGGGGGCGGCTATGAAGCTTTCTTT. Protein: CASSLAGGGYEAFF.

This clonotype was counted at least ten times. This rearrangement joins TRBV2 to TRBJ2-5; D is perhaps TRBD1 or TRBD2 (6 bases each). The CDR3 totals 16 residues. Trimming pared 2 bases from V and 5 bases from J, leaving 18 bases between. CDR1 SNHLY and CDR2 FYNNEI come from the germline V gene. For the CDR3, the DNA is TGTGCCAGCAGTGAAATCCCCGGGGGCGCAGGGGAGACCCAGTACTTC. This gives the protein CASSEIPGGAGETQYF.

This clonotype appeared a single time. This rearrangement joins TRBV7-2 to TRBJ2-7, with D uncertain. The germline V and J ends were trimmed by 1 base and 7 bases, with 11 bases remaining between them. This CDR3 is built from 13 residues. CDR1 SGHTA and CDR2 FQGNSA come from the germline V gene. The CDR3 sequence is CASSLVIAREQYV. The CDR3 DNA reads TGTGCCAGCAGCTTAGTGATCGCCCGTGAGCAGTACGTC.

This clonotype was found a few times. The V and J genes are TRBV4-1 and TRBJ2-5; D is tentatively TRBD1 or TRBD2 (5 bases each). The ends were cut back, 5 bases at V and 5 bases at J, with 18 bases in the middle. From germline, CDR1 is MGHRA and CDR2 YSYEKL. The CDR3 consists of 15 residues. This CDR3 is CASSGGPQVRETQYF. The CDR3 bases are TGCGCCAGCAGCGGGGGACCCCAAGTCAGGGAGACCCAGTACTTC.

This clonotype is a singleton in its sample. The chain combines TRBV4-1 with TRBJ1-3; D remains ambiguous. The CDR3 has 17 residues. Trimming cost V 2 bases and J 0 bases, with 14 bases left between them. In germline, CDR1 is MGHRA, CDR2 YSYEKL. CDR3 coding DNA: TGCGCCAGCAGCCAAAGGTCGGACGGCCTCTCTGGAAACACCATATATTTT. It encodes CASSQRSDGLSGNTIYF.

This rearrangement joins TRBV7-2 to TRBJ2-2; D gene ambiguous. Trimming removed 1 base from V and 6 bases from J, with 12 bases in between. The CDR3 sequence is 15 residues long. Germline-derived CDR1 and CDR2 are SGHTA and FQGNSA. CDR3 loop: CASSLERSYAGELFF. For the CDR3, the DNA is TGTGCCAGCAGCTTAGAACGAAGCTACGCCGGGGAGCTGTTTTTT.

This clonotype was detected only a few times. The rearrangement links TRBV2 to TRBJ1-1; tentative D call: TRBD1 (6 bases). V was clipped by 11 bases and J by 1 base, with 11 bases between them. The CDR3 runs 12 residues. Per the germline V gene, CDR1 is SNHLY and CDR2 is FYNNEI. CDR3 DNA sequence: TGTGCCGCGGACAGCGGGAACACTGAAGCTTTCTTT. Residues: CAADSGNTEAFF.

This clonotype was seen at least ten times. J is TRBJ2-1 and V is TRBV24-1; 9 bases are a match to TRBD1. This CDR3 has 15 amino acids. V dropped 3 bases and J dropped 6; count of bases not matched to a gene: 5. The germline gives CDR1 KGHDR, CDR2 SFDVKD. The CDR3 nucleotides read TGTGCCACCAGTGATCCGGGACAGGGTACCAATGAGCAGTTCTTC. It codes for CATSDPGQGTNEQFF.

V gene TRBV28 combines with J gene TRBJ2-7; D not resolved. V was clipped by 1 base and J by 3 bases, with 13 bases between them. The CDR3 is made up of 15 amino acids. Looked up from germline, CDR1 is MDHEN and CDR2 is SYDVKM. CDR3 region: CASSLYPTTLYEQYV. CDR3 DNA sequence: TGTGCCAGCAGTTTATACCCCACGACCCTCTACGAGCAGTACGTC.

This clonotype showed up just a few times. The genes are TRBV7-2 and TRBJ1-1, with unresolved D. Trimming took off 4 bases at V and 0 bases at J, with 3 bases between the two ends. CDR1 and CDR2 from the germline V gene are SGHTA and FQGNSA. The CDR3 length is 12 residues. CDR3 coding DNA: TGTGCCAGCAGCTGGTTGAACACTGAAGCTTTCTTT. Its protein product is CASSWLNTEAFF.

The gene calls are TRBV12-3 or TRBV12-4 and TRBJ1-6, with TRBD1 as a possible D gene (5 bases). The CDR3 sequence is 18 residues long. V gave up 3 bases and J gave up 7 bases, with 22 bases separating them. DNA of the CDR3: TGTGCCAGCAGTTTTGACGTAACCGGGGGACGGCTCAATTCACCCCTCCACTTT. Protein product: CASSFDVTGGRLNSPLHF.

This chain links TRBV4-1 with TRBJ2-3; TRBD2 matches 11 bases. The trim removed 0 bases at V and 1 base at J, leaving 9 bases unmatched. Germline V gene lookup returns CDR1 MGHRA and CDR2 YSYEKL. CDR3 length equals 19 residues. The CDR3 DNA reads TGCGCCAGCAGCCAAGACAGCGGGACTAGCGGACCTGGCACAGATACGCAGTATTTT. Translating it yields CASSQDSGTSGPGTDTQYF.

The rearrangement links TRBV5-4 to TRBJ1-2, with no clear D. Trimming cost V 2 bases and J 8 bases, with 10 bases left between them. The CDR3 extends over 12 amino acids. CDR1 and CDR2 (germline): SGHNT, YYREEE (reference sequence). The CDR3 here is CASSLSMGGYTF. DNA for the CDR3: TGTGCCAGCAGCTTAAGTATGGGGGGCTACACCTTC.